This TCR beta chain emerged from a study of identical twins. Study-wide points: The same donors were not followed; conclusions instead depended on cross-sectional statistical analysis. The study found that models underestimated out-of-frame TCR alpha sharing in monozygotic twins. Compared with unrelated sharing, twin-shared out-of-frame alpha sequences had more low-probability sequences.

Template switching supplied a universal primer site; unique molecular identifiers were carried on the cDNA. TCRdb redid the calling of the 5' RACE reads with MiXCR, one entry per CDR3 protein. Counted here are 250,000 or so distinct CDR3 sequences, around 7% occurring once; the ten biggest clones make up 3.5% to 4%. Concerning this clonotype: Its antigen is unidentified.

The sample was also reused in another study, on yellow fever vaccine responses in identical twins.

The sample consisted of memory (CD45RO+) T cells sorted from blood. The clonotype was recovered from a young woman in good health.

The CDR3 sequence is CASSQAPGLAGGYNEQFF. The CDR3 nucleotides are TGCGCCAGCAGCCAAGCCCCCGGGCTAGCGGGGGGGTACAATGAGCAGTTCTTC. This chain links TRBV4-1 with TRBJ2-1; 12 bases align to TRBD2. V shed 1 base and J 4 bases; nucleotides not matched to a gene: 8. CDR1 is MGHRA, CDR2 YSYEKL, per germline. The CDR3 spans 18 residues.